These 28 T cell receptor beta chains came from one sample sequenced in a study of neurological immune-mediated disorders. One entry per CDR3 protein, called by TCRdb with MiXCR from the 5' RACE reads. The data hold about 66,000 distinct CDR3 sequences, with under 3.5% observed a single time. Sequencing was done on a sample of PBMCs. These receptors came from a man aged 40-49 years with multiple sclerosis.

This rearrangement joins TRBV5-1 to TRBJ1-1, with a tentative D call TRBD1 (5 bases). Looked up from germline, CDR1 is SGHRS and CDR2 is YFSETQ. CDR3 length: 14 residues. V was trimmed by 4 bases and J by 5 bases, leaving 15 bases between them. In nucleotides, the CDR3 is TGCGCCAGCAGCCGGGACGGGGGGGATACTGAAGCTTTCTTT. It encodes CASSRDGGDTEAFF.

This clonotype was seen at least ten times. The chain has TRBV9 and TRBJ2-7; 10 bases are a match to TRBD1. With 3 bases clipped from V and 6 bases from J, the junction kept 6 bases outside the gene matches. Germline values: CDR1 SGDLS, CDR2 YYNGEE. This CDR3 region has 14 residues. CDR3 sequence reads: CASSARDRGIEQYF. DNA of the CDR3: TGTGCCAGCAGCGCTAGGGACAGGGGCATCGAGCAGTACTTC. The entire variable domain, with the rest obtained from reference TRBV9 and TRBJ2-7, is as follows: DSGVTQTPKHLITATGQRVTLRCSPRSGDLSVYWYQQSLDQGLQFLIQYYNGEERAKGNILERFSAQQFPDLHSELNLSSLELGDSALYFCASSARDRGIEQYFGPGTRLTVT.

This clonotype was seen ten or more times. The rearrangement joins TRBV12-3 or TRBV12-4 to TRBJ2-1; D unresolved. CDR3 length equals 16 residues. Trimming took off 4 bases at V and 3 bases at J, with 16 bases between the two ends. The CDR3 region has the DNA TGTGCCAGCAGTTGGGCCAGTGGTCCGGGCTACAATGAGCAGTTCTTC. Amino acid sequence: CASSWASGPGYNEQFF.

This clonotype was found many times. This chain links TRBV5-1 with TRBJ2-5; 12 bases are a match to TRBD2. Looked up from germline, CDR1 is SGHRS and CDR2 is YFSETQ. The CDR3 loop spans 17 amino acids. Trimming removed 1 base from V and 1 base from J; junction bases left unmatched: 5. The CDR3 spells CASSLSASGGAQETQYF. CDR3 nucleotides: TGCGCCAGCAGCTTGTCGGCTAGCGGGGGGGCCCAAGAGACCCAGTACTTC.

This clonotype has at least ten counts. The chain couples TRBV5-1 to TRBJ2-3; 8 positions agree with TRBD2. CDR3 length: 15 amino acids. Trimming at V came to 2 bases and at J to 3 bases, leaving 5 bases not matched to a gene. CDR1 and CDR2 (germline): SGHRS, YFSETQ. DNA of the CDR3: TGCGCCAGCAGCTTCGGGGGGGTTGGAACAGATACGCAGTATTTT. Protein: CASSFGGVGTDTQYF. The full variable domain, rest sourced from reference TRBV5-1 and TRBJ2-3, is KAGVTQTPRYLIKTRGQQVTLSCSPISGHRSVSWYQQTPGQGLQFLFEYFSETQRNKGNFPGRFSGRQFSNSRSEMNVSTLELGDSALYLCASSFGGVGTDTQYFGPGTRLTVL.

This clonotype was counted at least ten times. J is TRBJ2-5 and V is TRBV29-1, with D possibly matching TRBD2 (6 bases). The V end lost 7 bases, the J end lost 4 bases, and 16 bases lay between the germline ends. The CDR3 extends over 13 amino acids. Per the germline V gene, CDR1 is SQVTM and CDR2 is ANQGSEA. Here the CDR3 DNA reads TGCAGCGCCCAAGGGCGGGGAGGAGAGACCCAGTACTTC. This gives the protein CSAQGRGGETQYF.

At least ten counts were recorded for this clonotype. The chain joins TRBV10-3 to TRBJ2-7, with D possibly matching TRBD1 (6 bases). CDR1 is ENHRY and CDR2 is SYGVKD in the germline V gene. Trimming took off 10 bases at V and 1 base at J, with 11 bases between the two ends. The CDR3 length is 12 residues. CDR3 coding DNA: TGTGCCACGGCCGGGACATCCTACGAGCAGTACTTC. Protein product: CATAGTSYEQYF.

This clonotype showed up just a few times. J is TRBJ2-1 and V is TRBV20-1; either TRBD1 or TRBD2 may fit D (6 bases each). Germline V gene data show CDR1 as DFQATT and CDR2 as SNEGSKA (reference sequence). The V end was cut by 3 bases, the J end by 5 bases, with 23 bases between. This CDR3 spans 17 amino acids. This CDR3 reads CSASELEGGRINNEQFF. The CDR3 nucleotides are TGCAGTGCTAGCGAACTAGAGGGGGGTAGGATCAACAATGAGCAGTTCTTC.

At least ten counts were recorded for this clonotype. The V gene is TRBV29-1, the J gene TRBJ2-2; D is possibly TRBD1 or TRBD2 (6 bases each). V lost 3 bases to trimming and J lost 5 bases, with 13 bases between them. Germline CDR1 is SQVTM and CDR2 is ANQGSEA. This CDR3 has 14 residues. The CDR3 sequence: CSVEGGARTGELFF. The CDR3 DNA reads TGCAGCGTTGAGGGGGGCGCGAGGACCGGGGAGCTGTTTTTT.

A few counts support this clonotype. V is TRBV5-1 and J is TRBJ1-1; 7 bases match TRBD1. The CDR3 is 14 residues long. Germline V gene data show CDR1 as SGHRS and CDR2 as YFSETQ. Losses at the gene ends were 7 bases for V and 4 bases for J; bases not matched to a gene: 10. CDR3 loop: CASGFGGQVTEAFF. The CDR3 DNA sequence: TGCGCCAGCGGTTTCGGTGGACAGGTCACTGAAGCTTTCTTT.

This clonotype was found many times. V usage is TRBV7-8 and J usage is TRBJ2-5; a weak D match, TRBD2 (6 bases). Trimming removed 5 bases at V and 7 bases at J, with 20 bases between. The V gene's germline CDR1 is SGHVS and CDR2 FQNEAQ. The CDR3 extends over 15 amino acids. CDR3 bases: TGTGCCAGCAGCCCGGGCCCTAGCGAATGGGGGACCCAGTACTTC. Its protein product is CASSPGPSEWGTQYF.

There are many counts of this clonotype. V is TRBV2 and J is TRBJ2-5; 7 bases line up with TRBD2. Germline CDR1 is SNHLY and CDR2 is FYNNEI. With 6 bases clipped from V and 5 bases from J, the junction kept 3 bases outside the gene matches. CDR3 length equals 12 residues. The CDR3 spells CASSAGVETQYF. For the CDR3, the DNA is TGTGCCAGCAGCGCGGGGGTGGAGACCCAGTACTTC.

This clonotype occurred a few times. The J gene is TRBJ1-5, the V gene TRBV20-1; 10 bases are a match to TRBD1. Germline CDR1 DFQATT, CDR2 SNEGSKA (reference sequence). V gave up 0 bases and J gave up 9 bases; unmatched junction bases: 5. This CDR3 has 14 residues. The CDR3 here is CSARDWDRGSPQHF. CDR3 nucleotide sequence: TGCAGTGCTAGAGACTGGGACAGGGGATCGCCCCAGCATTTT.

This clonotype was found many times. The gene calls are TRBV18 and TRBJ1-1; TRBD1 might be the D (5 bases). The CDR3 spans 14 residues. Germline V gene lookup returns CDR1 KGHSH and CDR2 LQKENI. Trimming shortened V by 11 bases and J by 6 bases, and 22 bases separated the two germline ends. In DNA form, the CDR3 reads TGTGCCTCAAGAACTCAGGGAGGTGAAGCTGAAGCTTTCTTT. Translation: CASRTQGGEAEAFF.

This clonotype appeared many times. This chain links TRBV12-3 or TRBV12-4 with TRBJ1-1; maybe TRBD1 (5 bases). The CDR3 runs to 15 residues. The ends were cut back, 6 bases at V and 4 bases at J, with 18 bases in the middle. CDR3 loop: CASSLRGVGVTEAFF. The DNA for the CDR3 is TGTGCCAGCAGCTTACGGGGGGTCGGGGTCACTGAAGCTTTCTTT.

This clonotype was seen many times. The V call is TRBV12-3 or TRBV12-4, the J call TRBJ2-3; D remains unclear. V lost 11 bases to trimming and J lost 8 bases, with 17 bases between them. The CDR3 is 12 amino acids. CDR3 residues: CASKSVSGTQYF. CDR3 coding DNA: TGTGCCTCCAAGTCCGTTTCCGGTACGCAGTATTTT.

This clonotype was seen ten or more times. The CDR3 loop is CASSQASGVRQFF. CDR3 DNA: TGTGCCAGCAGCCAGGCTAGCGGAGTCCGACAGTTCTTC. The gene calls are TRBV3-1 and TRBJ2-1, with TRBD2 identical over 7 bases. Trimming at V came to 3 bases and at J to 13 bases, leaving 9 bases not matched to a gene. The germline V gene encodes CDR1 LGHDT and CDR2 YNNKEL (reference sequence). The CDR3 extends over 13 amino acids.

In its sample, this clonotype was seen many times. The chain joins TRBV20-1 to TRBJ2-5; D remains unclear. The CDR3 contains 13 residues. Germline V gene lookup returns CDR1 DFQATT and CDR2 SNEGSKA (reference sequence). V was clipped by 4 bases and J by 7 bases, with 16 bases between them. In nucleotides, the CDR3 is TGCAGTGCTACCGGGCCCCCCGGATGGACCCAGTACTTC. This codes for CSATGPPGWTQYF.

The table lists this clonotype with many counts. CDR3 region: CASRDHYGYTF. The DNA for the CDR3 is TGTGCCAGCAGGGACCACTATGGCTACACCTTC. The V call is TRBV6-6, the J call TRBJ1-2; D is undetermined. Germline V gene sequence: CDR1 MNHNY, CDR2 SVGAGI (reference sequence). Trimming took 6 bases from V and 3 from J, leaving 5 bases between them. The CDR3 consists of 11 residues.

This clonotype was seen ten or more times. The chain carries TRBV5-1 and TRBJ2-1; 8 bases match TRBD1. Germline V gives CDR1 SGHRS, CDR2 YFSETQ. The CDR3 runs 17 residues. The V segment lost 0 bases and the J segment 0 bases; nucleotides outside the gene matches: 5. The CDR3 loop reads CASSLVTGASSYNEQFF. The CDR3, as DNA: TGCGCCAGCAGCTTGGTGACAGGGGCGAGCTCCTACAATGAGCAGTTCTTC.

This clonotype occurred many times. CDR3 protein: CASTTGTPNTEAFF. The CDR3 DNA reads as TGTGCCAGCACTACCGGGACACCGAACACTGAAGCTTTCTTT. This chain connects TRBV12-3 or TRBV12-4 to TRBJ1-1, with a tentative D call TRBD1 (6 bases). The germline V and J ends were trimmed by 7 bases and 1 base, with 13 bases remaining between them. The CDR3 has 14 residues.

This clonotype was picked up many times. V is TRBV12-3 or TRBV12-4 and J is TRBJ1-4; no clear D. This CDR3 has 14 residues. V shed 3 bases and J shed 8 bases, with 13 bases lying between them. DNA of the CDR3: TGTGCCAGCAGTTTGAACTCCGTTTACGAAAAACTGTTTTTT. Translation: CASSLNSVYEKLFF.

This clonotype has at least ten counts. No DNA is shown, since the ends of the CDR3 on it are uncertain; the CDR3 is the one TCRdb lists. The chain joins TRBV27 to TRBJ2-3; whether TRBD2, the table's D call, matches the DNA was not checked. The CDR3 length equals 16 residues, ends included. Germline CDR1 reads MNHEY; CDR2 reads SMNVEV (reference sequence). The CDR3 is CASSTSTSGVTDTQYF.

This clonotype showed up many times. This CDR3 reads CATRPANTGELFF. DNA of the CDR3: TGTGCCACCCGTCCAGCTAACACCGGGGAGCTGTTTTTT. V and J are TRBV24-1 and TRBJ2-2, with no clear D. The CDR3 loop spans 13 amino acids. CDR1 and CDR2 (germline): KGHDR, SFDVKD. Deletions cut 9 bases from V and 2 bases from J, with 9 bases between.

The sample holds many counts of this clonotype. The chain couples TRBV6-5 to TRBJ1-1; TRBD1 is a possible D gene (5 bases). The V and J ends lost 0 bases and 5 bases respectively, with 16 bases between them. Germline lookup yields CDR1 MNHEY and CDR2 SVGAGI. The CDR3 has 16 amino acids. The CDR3 coding sequence is TGTGCCAGCAGTTACTCCCAAGGGAGGGGCGGGACTGAAGCTTTCTTT. Its translation is CASSYSQGRGGTEAFF.

This rearrangement joins TRBV5-1 to TRBJ1-1; 7 bases line up with TRBD1. Germline CDR1 reads SGHRS; CDR2 reads YFSETQ. The CDR3 has 15 amino acids. After removal of 0 bases from V and 6 bases from J, the junction contained 8 bases not matched to a gene. The CDR3 region has the DNA TGCGCCAGCAGCTTGGAGGCAACAGGGGTAGCTGAAGCTTTCTTT. This encodes CASSLEATGVAEAFF. The variable domain in full, with the rest retrieved from reference TRBV5-1 and TRBJ1-1, is KAGVTQTPRYLIKTRGQQVTLSCSPISGHRSVSWYQQTPGQGLQFLFEYFSETQRNKGNFPGRFSGRQFSNSRSEMNVSTLELGDSALYLCASSLEATGVAEAFFGQGTRLTVV.

Concerning this clonotype: A much larger clone is a single base away; this may be a read error. The chain uses TRBV7-8 and TRBJ1-6; TRBD1 is a possible D gene (5 bases). Looked up from germline, CDR1 is SGHVS and CDR2 is FQNEAQ. This CDR3 contains 15 residues. The CDR3 nucleotides are TGTGCCAGCAGCTTACCCGGGACTGTGGGATCACACCTCCACTTT. Translating it yields CASSLPGTVGSHLHF.

This clonotype was recorded at least ten times. This CDR3 reads CSARDALAGISGANVLTF. CDR3 nucleotide sequence: TGCAGTGCTAGAGATGCGTTAGCGGGAATCTCTGGGGCCAACGTCCTGACTTTC. The rearrangement uses TRBV20-1 and TRBJ2-6, with TRBD2 matching 8 bases. The length of the CDR3 is 18 residues. Germline-derived CDR1 and CDR2 are DFQATT and SNEGSKA (reference sequence). Losses at the gene ends were 0 bases for V and 0 bases for J; bases not matched to a gene: 7.